This is a list of T cell receptor beta chains from one sample in a study of shared clonotypes between healthy human individuals. Clones were sequenced by immunoSEQ multiplex PCR, and TCRdb holds only the in-frame ones, with some missing. The top ten hold around 0.15% of the sample, which has roughly 2.6 million clones, 90% to 95% seen once. The specimen sequenced was naive CD4+ T cells sorted from blood. The receptor source for this set is a man in his late teens or twenties in good health. Each CDR3 is given with its conserved first and last residue. The D gene is left open where the match is weak. Not all rows give a size; the values are once, few, many and, for expanded clones, a class.

size	V	J	D	CDR3	DNA
.	TRBV15	TRBJ2-1	.	CATSREASSYNEQFF	TGTGCCACCAGCAGAGAGGCAAGCTCCTACAATGAGCAGTTCTTC
.	TRBV18	TRBJ2-1	TRBD2	CASSPLLAGVSNEQFF	TGTGCCAGCTCACCATTGCTAGCGGGAGTGTCCAATGAGCAGTTCTTC
.	TRBV28	TRBJ2-7	.	CASTWGGTYEQYF	TGTGCCAGCACCTGGGGCGGTACCTACGAGCAGTACTTC
.	TRBV20-1	TRBJ1-2	.	CSEANYGYTF	TGCAGCGAGGCTAACTATGGCTACACCTTC
once	TRBV6-5	TRBJ1-2	TRBD1	CASSHLGTGRDGYTF	TGTGCCAGCAGTCACTTGGGGACAGGGAGGGATGGCTACACCTTC
few	TRBV10-3	TRBJ1-5	TRBD1	CAISDTGAKAQHF	TGTGCCATCAGTGACACAGGGGCTAAGGCCCAGCATTTT
.	TRBV7-7	TRBJ1-2	TRBD1	CASSLVEGQRLYGYTF	TGTGCTAGCAGCTTAGTAGAGGGACAGCGACTCTATGGCTACACCTTC
once	TRBV29-1	TRBJ1-1	.	CSVVSTRMNTEAFF	TGCAGCGTCGTCTCGACGCGTATGAACACTGAAGCTTTCTTT
.	TRBV28	TRBJ1-2	.	CASDRRGYGYTF	TGTGCCAGCGACAGGCGGGGGTATGGCTACACCTTC
.	TRBV27	TRBJ1-2	TRBD1	CASSLGAGGAYGYTF	TGTGCCAGCAGTTTAGGTGCAGGGGGAGCATATGGCTACACCTTC